This T cell receptor beta chain was profiled in a study of shared clonotypes between healthy human individuals. Study-level information: Per donor, three plates held CD4 naive cells, three held CD4 memory, two held CD8 naive and one held CD8 memory.

Positively selected for CCR7, the CD45RO-negative cells used as naive CD8 cells excluded terminally differentiated effector memory CD45RA+ cells. An assay was performed, and its level was deep. In the authors' methods: Sequence data from immunoSEQ were junction-only and lacked quality scores; consequently, filtering differed. Method: immunoSEQ multiplex PCR; TCRdb's copy keeps in-frame clones and lacks some. That table supplies the V and J calls and clone size; D and trimming were determined from the DNA. The sample includes about 820,000 clones, 80% to 95% of them seen just once. A remark on this clone: Antigen specificity is unknown.

General study results and limits: Unshared clonotypes carried lower generation probabilities than those common to all four donors.

The clonotype comes from a man between 25 and 39 years old in good health. What was sequenced was naive CD8+ T cells sorted from blood.

The CDR3 spells CASAGLPAYEQYF. DNA for the CDR3: TGCGCCAGCGCAGGACTACCAGCCTACGAGCAGTACTTC. The chain joins TRBV5-1 to TRBJ2-7, with D possibly matching TRBD2 (6 bases). V was shortened by 7 bases and J by 2 bases, with 13 bases between the two germline ends. There are 13 residues in the CDR3. Looked up from germline, CDR1 is SGHRS and CDR2 is YFSETQ.